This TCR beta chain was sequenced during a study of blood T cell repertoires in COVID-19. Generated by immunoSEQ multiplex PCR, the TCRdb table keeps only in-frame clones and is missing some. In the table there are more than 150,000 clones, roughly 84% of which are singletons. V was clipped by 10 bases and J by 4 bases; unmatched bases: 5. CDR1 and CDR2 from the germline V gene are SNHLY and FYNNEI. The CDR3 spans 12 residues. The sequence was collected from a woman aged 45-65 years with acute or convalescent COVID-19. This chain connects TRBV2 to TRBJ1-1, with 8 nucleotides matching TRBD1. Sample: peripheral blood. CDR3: CATGQGGTEAFF. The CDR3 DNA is TGTGCCACCGGACAGGGAGGCACTGAAGCTTTCTTT.